This T cell receptor beta chain was captured in a study of cytomegalovirus exposure and HLA in healthy donors. Study findings and constraints: TCR beta V segments were, for the most part, productive about 87% or about 30% of the time in an earlier analysis. While the bulk of TCR sequences proved rare, some public TCRs turned up in many donors.

Nominally healthy donors were sampled, though unrecorded immune exposures were likely. The primer mix had 60 Vbeta and 13 Jbeta primers. Measured with immunoSEQ multiplex PCR; TCRdb has only the in-frame clones, and not every one. The sample records about 150,000 clones, 55% to 80% being singletons. The J segment lost 0 bases and the V segment lost 7 bases, leaving 7 bases of the junction unmatched. Germline lookup yields CDR1 SNHLY and CDR2 FYNNEI. The CDR3 is 15 residues long. The count of this clone is one. Its antigen is currently unknown. This chain uses TRBV2 with TRBJ2-3; TRBD2 matches at 7 bases. This TCR was recovered from a woman in her thirties or forties in good health and CMV-seronegative. The sample comprised PBMCs. The CDR3: CASIERGSSTDTQYF. For the CDR3, the DNA is TGTGCCAGCATTGAGCGGGGTTCGAGCACAGATACGCAGTATTTT.